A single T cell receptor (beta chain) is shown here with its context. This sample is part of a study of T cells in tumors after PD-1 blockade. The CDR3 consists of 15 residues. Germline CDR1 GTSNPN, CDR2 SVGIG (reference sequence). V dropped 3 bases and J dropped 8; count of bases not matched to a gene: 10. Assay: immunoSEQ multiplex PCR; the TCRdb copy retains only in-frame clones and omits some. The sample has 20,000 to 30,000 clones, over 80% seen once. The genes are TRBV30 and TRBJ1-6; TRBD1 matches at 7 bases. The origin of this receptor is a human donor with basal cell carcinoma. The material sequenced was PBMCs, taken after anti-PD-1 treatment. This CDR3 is CAWRIPDREYSPLHF. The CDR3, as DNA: TGTGCCTGGAGAATACCTGACAGGGAATATTCACCCCTCCACTTT.